This TCR beta chain was recovered during a study of T-cell reconstitution after alpha-beta-depleted transplantation in children. The library targeted TCRbeta and was prepared with unique molecular identifiers. TCRdb recomputed calls from the PCR reads with MiXCR, one row per CDR3 protein. The table shows some 500,000 distinct CDR3 sequences, with approximately 30% occurring only once. Sequenced here: PBMCs from the stem cell graft donor, sampled from the stem cell graft. This clonotype was obtained from a human donor who donated a stem cell graft to a child with aplastic anemia.

Here the CDR3 reads CATSGGLLVNEQFF. CDR3 nucleotides: TGTGCCACCAGTGGAGGGTTGTTAGTAAATGAGCAGTTCTTC. The chain couples TRBV24-1 to TRBJ2-1; D possibly corresponds to TRBD2 (5 bases). Trimming cost V 5 bases and J 7 bases, with 14 bases left between them. CDR3 size: 14 residues. Germline V gene sequence: CDR1 KGHDR, CDR2 SFDVKD.